These 13 T cell receptor beta chains were all obtained from the same sample, sequenced in a study of radiation and T cells in renal cell carcinoma. The time point was: blood 2 weeks post-SBRT. The treatment: 15 Gy SBRT to primary tumor, nephrectomy 4 weeks later. Clones were read by immunoSEQ multiplex PCR, and TCRdb kept only the in-frame ones, dropping some. The sample holds 100,000 to 150,000 clones, roughly 91% seen once. Sequenced material: blood, taken from a patient whose treatment included radiotherapy and nephrectomy. The receptors here all came from a woman aged 70 to 79 with renal cell carcinoma.

This clone was picked up one time. V is TRBV5-1 and J is TRBJ2-7; D is perhaps TRBD1 (5 bases). The CDR3 runs 15 residues. The V end lost 0 bases, the J end lost 2 bases, and 12 bases lay between the germline ends. CDR1 is SGHRS, CDR2 YFSETQ, per germline. DNA for the CDR3: TGCGCCAGCAGCTTGGGACAGATCACGACCTACGAGCAGTACTTC. This codes for CASSLGQITTYEQYF.

The sample holds one count of this clone. The chain combines TRBV9 with TRBJ2-2, with D unclear. This CDR3 region has 14 residues. The germline CDR1 and CDR2 sequences are SGDLS and YYNGEE. Trimming pared 0 bases from V and 5 bases from J, leaving 8 bases between. The CDR3 DNA is TGTGCCAGCAGCGTAGGGGTTGAAACCGGGGAGCTGTTTTTT. It encodes CASSVGVETGELFF.

The rearrangement joins TRBV19 to TRBJ1-2, with no clear D. CDR3 length: 17 amino acids. Trimming took 0 bases from V and 3 from J, leaving 17 bases between them. Per the germline V gene, CDR1 is LNHDA and CDR2 is SQIVND (reference sequence). CDR3 protein: CASSIDLSYREDYGYTF. The DNA for the CDR3 is TGTGCCAGTAGTATAGATCTTTCCTACCGGGAGGACTATGGCTACACCTTC. The variable domain in full, completed from reference TRBV19 and TRBJ1-2, reads DGGITQSPKYLFRKEGQNVTLSCEQNLNHDAMYWYRQDPGQGLRLIYYSQIVNDFQKGDIAEGYSVSREKKESFPLTVTSAQKNPTAFYLCASSIDLSYREDYGYTFGSGTRLTVV.

The gene calls are TRBV6-5 and TRBJ2-7, with 7 nucleotides matching TRBD1. Germline values: CDR1 MNHEY, CDR2 SVGAGI. This CDR3 spans 15 amino acids. Germline trimming cut 2 bases from V and 3 bases from J; bases unmatched to any gene: 7. DNA for the CDR3: TGTGCCAGCAGTTACAAGTATTCAGGGGGCTACGAGCAGTACTTC. This gives the protein CASSYKYSGGYEQYF.

This chain connects TRBV19 to TRBJ2-3; D possibly corresponds to TRBD2 (6 bases). This CDR3 comprises 14 residues. The V and J ends lost 5 bases and 1 base respectively, with 10 bases between them. In germline, CDR1 is LNHDA, CDR2 SQIVND (reference sequence). CDR3 bases: TGTGCCAGTAGTGATAGCGGCCGCACAGATACGCAGTATTTT. This translates into CASSDSGRTDTQYF.

The chain recombines TRBV5-1 with TRBJ2-1; D call uncertain. CDR1 is SGHRS and CDR2 is YFSETQ in the germline V gene. Trimming cost V 5 bases and J 0 bases, with 12 bases left between them. This CDR3 is 15 amino acids long. The CDR3 here is CASRERASSYNEQFF. DNA of the CDR3: TGCGCCAGCAGAGAAAGAGCTAGCTCCTACAATGAGCAGTTCTTC.

This clone has more than one count but fewer than ten. CDR3 in DNA: TGTGCCAGCAGCCGGACAGGGGGAAGGGCTGAAGCTTTCTTT. Encoded protein: CASSRTGGRAEAFF. The chain uses TRBV4-2 and TRBJ1-1; TRBD1 matches 10 bases. Losses at the gene ends were 4 bases for V and 6 bases for J; bases not matched to a gene: 5. Germline V gene data show CDR1 as LGHNA and CDR2 as YNFKEQ. This CDR3 contains 14 residues.

This chain joins TRBV9 and TRBJ1-1; no reliable D call. Germline V gene sequence: CDR1 SGDLS, CDR2 YYNGEE. This CDR3 has 13 residues. Trimming shortened V by 3 bases and J by 1 base, and 7 bases separated the two germline ends. CDR3 nucleotide sequence: TGTGCCAGCAGCGCCCTCGGGAACACTGAAGCTTTCTTT. This sequence encodes CASSALGNTEAFF.

This chain connects TRBV6-1 to TRBJ2-3, with 7 bases aligning to TRBD2. The germline V gene encodes CDR1 MNHNS and CDR2 SASEGT. The CDR3 spans 14 residues. Germline trimming cut 5 bases from V and 0 bases from J; bases unmatched to any gene: 2. CDR3 nucleotide sequence: TGTGCCAGCAGTAGCGGGGCTAGCACAGATACGCAGTATTTT. Protein sequence: CASSSGASTDTQYF.

The gene calls are TRBV19 and TRBJ1-5; 8 bases line up with TRBD1. V shed 9 bases and J 2 bases; nucleotides not matched to a gene: 9. Germline values: CDR1 LNHDA, CDR2 SQIVND (reference sequence). This CDR3 region has 15 residues. CDR3 residues: CASRTTDRGNQPQHF. DNA for the CDR3: TGTGCCAGCCGAACCACGGACAGGGGCAATCAGCCCCAGCATTTT.

The rearrangement links TRBV5-1 to TRBJ1-3; D not certain. Germline V gene lookup returns CDR1 SGHRS and CDR2 YFSETQ. The CDR3 extends over 15 amino acids. V was cut by 0 bases and J by 0 bases, with 7 bases left in between. The CDR3 spells CASSLDRPSGNTIYF. CDR3 sequence (DNA): TGCGCCAGCAGCTTGGACAGACCCTCTGGAAACACCATATATTTT.

The rearrangement joins TRBV9 to TRBJ1-5, with 7 bases lining up with TRBD1. The CDR3 is made up of 15 amino acids. Looked up from germline, CDR1 is SGDLS and CDR2 is YYNGEE. The trim removed 0 bases at V and 3 bases at J, leaving 3 bases unmatched. The CDR3 loop reads CASSVDGTDNQPQHF. Here the CDR3 DNA reads TGTGCCAGCAGCGTAGATGGGACAGACAATCAGCCCCAGCATTTT.

The chain's CDR3 is CAWSVPRRANYGYTF. The CDR3 DNA sequence: TGTGCCTGGAGTGTACCCCGCAGGGCCAACTATGGCTACACCTTC. This sequence joins TRBV30 and TRBJ1-2; maybe TRBD1 (5 bases). Per the germline V gene, CDR1 is GTSNPN and CDR2 is SVGIG (reference sequence). The V gene lost 0 bases and the J gene lost 2 bases, with 13 bases spanning the gap. This CDR3 region has 15 residues. Full variable domain (outside the CDR3, taken from reference TRBV30 and TRBJ1-2): SQTIHQWPATLVQPVGSPLSLECTVEGTSNPNLYWYRQAAGRGLQLLFYSVGIGQISSEVPQNLSASRPQDRQFILSSKKLLLSDSGFYLCAWSVPRRANYGYTFGSGTRLTVV.